These 4 T cell receptor beta chains were all obtained from the same sample, sequenced in a study of molecular identifiers for immune sequencing clone quantification. Each CDR3 protein is one row after TCRdb ran MiXCR on the PCR reads. The table lists 20,000 or so distinct CDR3 sequences, about a fifth of them singletons. Material for sequencing was naive CD8+ T cells from blood, with Jurkat cell RNA spiked in. Subset of the sample: FACS-sorted CD8+CD4-CCR7+CD45RA+ naive T cells. The source is a human donor in good health. Some libraries in this study had Jurkat cell RNA spiked in.

In this sample, this clonotype turned up a few times. V usage is TRBV6-6 and J usage is TRBJ1-2; D gene ambiguous. The CDR3 covers 12 residues. V lost 5 bases, J lost 10 bases, and 14 bases lay in between. Germline lookup yields CDR1 MNHNY and CDR2 SVGAGI (reference sequence). The CDR3 DNA reads as TGTGCCAGCAGTCCAACCGGGAACTACTACACCTTC. It is translated as CASSPTGNYYTF.

Concerning this clonotype: A much larger clone differs from this one at a single base, so this may be a read error. This CDR3 fails to terminate in the conserved phenylalanine or tryptophan, so it likely reflects a read error. The gene calls are TRBV4-3 and TRBJ2-7; no firm D call. The germline CDR1 and CDR2 sequences are LGHNA and YSLEER. This CDR3 spans 15 amino acids. V shed 0 bases and J shed 5 bases, with 14 bases lying between them. The CDR3 bases are TGCGCCAGCAGCCAAGATCGAGACCCTCGAGACGAGCAGTACCTC. Protein: CASSQDRDPRDEQYL.

With respect to this clonotype: A much larger clonotype is one base distant, so this may be a read error. As the CDR3 is not closed by the conserved phenylalanine or tryptophan, this likely results from a read error. J is TRBJ2-1 and V is TRBV19; D possibly corresponds to TRBD2 (6 bases). This CDR3 region has 14 residues. V was shortened by 2 bases and J by 4 bases, with 9 bases between the two germline ends. Per the germline V gene, CDR1 is LNHDA and CDR2 is SQIVND (reference sequence). The CDR3 here is CASSIFGLYNEQFS. DNA for the CDR3: TGTGCCAGTAGTATATTTGGACTATACAATGAGCAGTTCTCC.

This clonotype was found many times. The rearrangement links TRBV7-9 to TRBJ2-7; D is unclear. Germline CDR1 SEHNR, CDR2 FQNEAQ (reference sequence). This CDR3 contains 15 residues. The V end lost 4 bases, the J end lost 1 base, and 14 bases lay between the germline ends. CDR3 loop: CASSSDVDISYEQYF. CDR3 bases: TGTGCCAGCAGCTCCGATGTTGATATATCCTACGAGCAGTACTTC.